One sample yielded the 22 T cell receptor beta chains listed below, sequenced in a study of OX40 agonist ivuxolimab in advanced cancers. TCRdb's table, derived via immunoSEQ multiplex PCR, lists solely in-frame clones and lacks some. Among over 80,000 clones, 70% to 85% were seen once, and the ten largest hold approximately 5.5%. Specimen: CD4+ or CD8+ T cells sorted from blood, collected in a trial of the OX40 agonist ivuxolimab. The source of these receptors is an adult with an advanced solid tumor such as melanoma, head and neck, liver or kidney cancer.

V is TRBV2 and J is TRBJ2-3; TRBD2 aligns across 8 bases. The CDR3 has 16 amino acids. J lost 2 bases, V lost 2 bases, and 6 bases had no gene match. CDR1 and CDR2 (germline): SNHLY, FYNNEI. CDR3 nucleotide sequence: TGTGCCAGCAGTGAATTCGAGCGGGGGATCACAGATACGCAGTATTTT. The encoded protein is CASSEFERGITDTQYF.

This clone was counted once. Its ends do not fully match the called genes, so a read error is possible. In DNA form, the CDR3 reads TGTGCCAGCAGAGAAGGGAGCGGACGGATGACCTACGAGCAGTACTTC. Translating gives CASREGSGRMTYEQYF. The chain employs TRBV6-1 and TRBJ2-7; possibly TRBD2 for D (5 bases). This CDR3 is 16 amino acids long. Germline values: CDR1 MNHNS, CDR2 SASEGT.

The chain uses TRBV5-1 and TRBJ2-3, with TRBD1 matching over 9 bases. Germline values: CDR1 SGHRS, CDR2 YFSETQ. Losses at the gene ends were 4 bases for V and 2 bases for J; bases not matched to a gene: 5. The CDR3 spans 15 residues. The CDR3 loop reads CASSPGTGNTDTQYF. The CDR3 DNA reads as TGCGCCAGCAGCCCCGGGACAGGGAACACAGATACGCAGTATTTT.

The chain uses TRBV6-5 and TRBJ2-3, with 9 bases that match TRBD2. The CDR3 loop spans 15 amino acids. V was pared by 2 bases and J by 4 bases, with 4 bases of the junction left unmatched. Germline V lookup: CDR1 MNHEY, CDR2 SVGAGI. CDR3 nucleotides: TGTGCCAGCAGTTACGGCGGGACTAGCTCAGATACGCAGTATTTT. Translation gives CASSYGGTSSDTQYF.

The chain combines TRBV11-2 with TRBJ1-5; maybe TRBD1 (5 bases). V was trimmed by 3 bases and J by 11 bases, leaving 14 bases between them. CDR1 and CDR2 from the germline V gene are SGHAT and FQNNGV. This CDR3 is 13 amino acids long. CDR3 coding DNA: TGTGCCAGCAGCTTGGAAGTTTTAGGGGCCCAGCATTTT. It codes for CASSLEVLGAQHF.

CDR3 nucleotides: TGTGCCAGCAGGGCTAGCGGGAGTGTAATGGGAGAGCAGTACTTC. This gives the protein CASRASGSVMGEQYF. This chain joins TRBV6-5 and TRBJ2-7; 10 bases fit TRBD2. Germline V gives CDR1 MNHEY, CDR2 SVGAGI. Losses at the gene ends were 6 bases for V and 7 bases for J; bases not matched to a gene: 12. The CDR3 contains 15 residues.

The V gene is TRBV5-1, the J gene TRBJ1-1, with 8 nucleotides matching TRBD1. Germline CDR1 and CDR2: SGHRS and YFSETQ. The CDR3 sequence is 17 residues long. Trimming took 4 bases from V and 0 from J; bases not matched to a gene: 11. The CDR3 here is CASSIGQGSKVNTEAFF. Here the CDR3 DNA reads TGCGCCAGCAGCATAGGACAGGGTTCCAAAGTGAACACTGAAGCTTTCTTT.

The chain employs TRBV29-1 and TRBJ2-1; TRBD2 agrees at 8 bases. The CDR3 is 13 residues long. The germline V gene encodes CDR1 SQVTM and CDR2 ANQGSEA. The junction had 5 bases not matched to a gene; V was cut back by 3 bases and J by 7 bases. CDR3 amino acids: CSVDAGGANEQFF. The CDR3 bases are TGCAGCGTTGACGCCGGGGGGGCTAATGAGCAGTTCTTC.

The chain recombines TRBV7-2 with TRBJ1-1; D might be TRBD1 (6 bases). The V gene lost 5 bases and the J gene lost 3 bases, with 16 bases spanning the gap. Germline V gene sequence: CDR1 SGHTA, CDR2 FQGNSA. This CDR3 is built from 15 residues. CDR3: CASSPGGPSDTEAFF. Written as DNA, the CDR3 is TGTGCCAGCAGCCCCGGGGGGCCATCGGACACTGAAGCTTTCTTT.

The chain employs TRBV5-4 and TRBJ2-1; D might be TRBD2 (5 bases). The V gene's germline CDR1 is SGHNT and CDR2 YYREEE (reference sequence). The CDR3 is made up of 13 amino acids. V was cut by 4 bases and J by 10 bases, with 15 bases left in between. CDR3 in amino acids: CASSPEVGEEQFF. Written as DNA, the CDR3 is TGTGCCAGCAGCCCGGAGGTCGGCGAAGAGCAGTTCTTC.

The sample holds a few counts of this clone. The gene calls are TRBV19 and TRBJ1-6, with 8 bases that match TRBD1. After removal of 5 bases from V and 7 bases from J, the junction contained 4 bases not matched to a gene. The CDR3 has 14 amino acids. Germline V gene lookup returns CDR1 LNHDA and CDR2 SQIVND (reference sequence). The CDR3 DNA sequence: TGTGCCAGTAGTCGGGGACAGGAGAATTCACCCCTCCACTTT. It translates to CASSRGQENSPLHF.

The gene calls are TRBV29-1 and TRBJ1-1; TRBD1 is a possible D gene (5 bases). The CDR3 spans 12 residues. CDR1 SQVTM and CDR2 ANQGSEA come from the germline V gene. V was clipped by 4 bases and J by 6 bases, with 12 bases between them. CDR3 sequence: CSVGWGTAEAFF. The CDR3, as DNA: TGCAGCGTTGGGTGGGGGACCGCTGAAGCTTTCTTT.

This chain uses TRBV5-6 with TRBJ1-2; 10 nucleotides agree with TRBD1. The CDR3 contains 14 residues. Looked up from germline, CDR1 is SGHDT and CDR2 is YYEEEE. With V trimmed by 3 bases and J by 6 bases, 5 bases remained unmatched. In DNA, the CDR3 is TGTGCCAGCAGCTCCTCGACAGGGGGCCATGGCTACACCTTC. Translating it yields CASSSSTGGHGYTF.

The V call is TRBV28, the J call TRBJ2-7; tentatively, D is TRBD1 (5 bases). The V and J ends lost 2 bases and 5 bases respectively, with 13 bases between them. Germline CDR1 MDHEN, CDR2 SYDVKM. This CDR3 contains 14 residues. CDR3 DNA: TGTGCCAGCAGTTTAATGAGGCAGGGTGACGAGCAGTACTTC. It specifies CASSLMRQGDEQYF. Based on the CDR3 plus reference TRBV28 and TRBJ2-7, the full variable domain is DVKVTQSSRYLVKRTGEKVFLECVQDMDHENMFWYRQDPGLGLRLIYFSYDVKMKEKGDIPEGYSVSREKKERFSLILESASTNQTSMYLCASSLMRQGDEQYFGPGTRLTVT.

The rearrangement links TRBV29-1 to TRBJ1-3; D not resolved. Trimming took 5 bases from V and 2 from J, leaving 13 bases between them. Per germline, CDR1 SQVTM and CDR2 ANQGSEA. The CDR3 is 14 residues long. CDR3 sequence: CSVPTDGTGNTIYF. In DNA, the CDR3 is TGCAGCGTTCCAACCGACGGAACTGGAAACACCATATATTTT.

The rearrangement joins TRBV7-9 to TRBJ1-2, with 7 bases that match TRBD1. After removal of 5 bases from V and 1 base from J, the junction contained 7 bases not matched to a gene. Germline CDR1 is SEHNR and CDR2 is FQNEAQ (reference sequence). CDR3 length: 15 amino acids. CDR3 amino acids: CASSLWTGGNYGYTF. The CDR3 coding sequence is TGTGCCAGCAGCCTTTGGACAGGTGGTAACTATGGCTACACCTTC.

This clone has just one count. This chain joins TRBV29-1 and TRBJ1-2; D ambiguous. This CDR3 contains 14 residues. The germline V gene has CDR1 SQVTM and CDR2 ANQGSEA. V shed 2 bases and J shed 2 bases, with 12 bases lying between them. CDR3 residues: CSVEFRELNYGYTF. CDR3 coding DNA: TGCAGCGTTGAATTTAGGGAGCTAAACTATGGCTACACCTTC.

In DNA form, the CDR3 reads TGTGCCAGCTCCCGATCTAGCGGGGGGTACGAGCAGTACTTC. This encodes CASSRSSGGYEQYF. V gene TRBV6-1 combines with J gene TRBJ2-7; 11 positions match TRBD2. The V gene's germline CDR1 is MNHNS and CDR2 SASEGT. With V trimmed by 8 bases and J by 4 bases, 7 bases remained unmatched. CDR3 length: 14 amino acids.

The V gene is TRBV29-1, the J gene TRBJ2-1; tentative D call: TRBD2 (5 bases). Germline values: CDR1 SQVTM, CDR2 ANQGSEA. Trimming left V 5 bases short and J 3 bases short, with 11 bases between. The CDR3 sequence is 13 residues long. CDR3 amino acids: CSVRGLDYNEQFF. As DNA, the CDR3 is TGCAGCGTTCGCGGACTCGACTACAATGAGCAGTTCTTC.

The chain links TRBV9 to TRBJ1-4, with D possibly TRBD1 on 6 matching bases. From germline, CDR1 is SGDLS and CDR2 YYNGEE. Trimming left V 3 bases short and J 8 bases short, with 14 bases between. The CDR3 covers 14 residues. This chain's CDR3 is CASSAGQPGEKLFF. CDR3 coding DNA: TGTGCCAGCAGCGCGGGACAACCGGGGGAAAAACTGTTTTTT.

On this clone itself: Other nucleotide sequences in the sample specify the same CDR3. This chain uses TRBV10-2 with TRBJ1-3; unclear D gene. V lost 6 bases to trimming and J lost 3 bases, with 12 bases between them. Germline values: CDR1 WSHSY, CDR2 SAAADI. This CDR3 is 14 amino acids long. CDR3 in amino acids: CASSEVLDGNTIYF. DNA for the CDR3: TGCGCCAGCAGCGAAGTATTAGATGGAAACACCATATATTTT.

The V and J genes are TRBV29-1 and TRBJ2-7, with D possibly being TRBD1 (6 bases). This CDR3 is built from 15 residues. The V end lost 1 base, the J end lost 2 bases, and 15 bases lay between the germline ends. Germline V CDR1 and CDR2: SQVTM, ANQGSEA. CDR3 residues: CSVEGPGQIPYEQYF. In DNA, the CDR3 is TGCAGCGTTGAAGGCCCCGGACAGATACCCTACGAGCAGTACTTC.